These T cell receptor beta chains were read from a single sample in a study of regulatory T cells in long-lasting Graves disease. One entry per CDR3 protein, called by TCRdb with MiXCR from the multiplex PCR reads. The sample lists approximately 300,000 distinct CDR3 sequences; about a sixth were seen once. The specimen was peripheral blood mononuclear cells (PBMCs), collected at new diagnosis, from a patient treated with antithyroid drugs. The receptors were gathered from a female donor with Graves disease. Both conserved end residues are part of each CDR3. The D gene is left open where the match is weak. Some rows mark clone size as missing; the rest say once, few, many or name a class of expanded clone.

clone_size,v_call,d_call,j_call,cdr3_aa,cdr3_nt
many,TRBV10-1,-,TRBJ1-1,CASSESKQGGTEAFF,TGCGCCAGCAGTGAGTCGAAACAGGGAGGCACTGAAGCTTTCTTT
-,TRBV7-2,-,TRBJ1-6,CASSSTEGGSNSPLHF,TGTGCCAGCAGCTCCACCGAGGGGGGGAGTAATTCACCCCTCCACTTT
-,TRBV7-9,-,TRBJ2-3,CASSFYICSARALASGRTDTQYF,-
many,TRBV6-1,-,TRBJ2-3,CASSHDTGKDTQYF,TGTGCCAGCAGTCACGACACGGGGAAAGATACGCAGTATTTT
many,TRBV30,-,TRBJ2-7,CAWSPSYEQYF,TGTGCCTGGAGTCCTTCCTACGAGCAGTACTTC
few,TRBV15,-,TRBJ2-7,CATSDGSGYEQYF,TGTGCCACCAGCGATGGGAGCGGCTACGAGCAGTACTTC
many,TRBV9,TRBD1,TRBJ2-1,CASSVGQGDNEQFF,TGTGCCAGCAGCGTAGGGCAGGGGGACAATGAGCAGTTCTTC
many,TRBV6-1,TRBD2,TRBJ2-3,CASSEISGSGVTDTQYF,TGTGCCAGCAGTGAAATCTCCGGTAGCGGGGTCACAGATACGCAGTATTTT
-,TRBV24-1,-,TRBJ1-6,CATSGAYNSPLHF,TGTGCCACCAGTGGCGCATATAATTCACCCCTCCACTTT
-,TRBV6-2/TRBV6-3,-,TRBJ2-5,CASSEVGRPETQYF,TGTGCCAGCAGTGAAGTCGGCAGGCCAGAGACCCAGTACTTC
many,TRBV3-1,TRBD1,TRBJ1-2,CASSSTGGDGYTF,TGTGCCAGCAGCTCAACAGGGGGGGACGGCTACACCTTC
many,TRBV2,-,TRBJ2-2,CASSERRGPGTGELFF,TGTGCCAGCAGCGAACGAAGGGGCCCGGGCACCGGGGAGCTGTTTTTT
many,TRBV6-1,-,TRBJ2-5,CASSDYGRQVEETQYF,TGTGCCAGCAGTGATTACGGTAGACAGGTTGAGGAGACCCAGTACTTC
many,TRBV18,-,TRBJ1-2,CASSPWLLDGYTF,TGTGCCAGCTCACCATGGCTGCTTGATGGCTACACCTTC
many,TRBV18,-,TRBJ1-2,CASSPELGGGYTF,TGTGCCAGCTCACCCGAGCTAGGTGGGGGCTACACCTTC
many,TRBV30,-,TRBJ1-1,CAWGTPKRNTEAFF,TGTGCCTGGGGGACACCAAAGCGGAACACTGAAGCTTTCTTT
many,TRBV7-2,-,TRBJ1-2,CASSPTPGGYGYTF,TGTGCCAGCAGCCCCACCCCGGGTGGCTATGGCTACACCTTC
many,TRBV6-2/TRBV6-3,-,TRBJ2-7,CASSLSGPYEQYF,TGTGCCAGCAGTCTTAGCGGTCCATACGAGCAGTACTTC
many,TRBV30,TRBD2,TRBJ2-5,CAWSLGLAATQETQYF,TGTGCCTGGAGTCTGGGACTAGCGGCTACCCAAGAGACCCAGTACTTC
few,TRBV29-1,-,TRBJ2-7,CSVEDSGGGEQYF,TGCAGCGTTGAAGATTCTGGAGGGGGCGAGCAGTACTTC
many,TRBV11-2,TRBD2,TRBJ2-3,CASSSLQREGTDTQYF,TGTGCCAGCAGCTCACTACAGCGGGAGGGCACAGATACGCAGTATTTT
few,TRBV27,TRBD2,TRBJ2-3,CASSSQPLWTAAAREASTDTQYF,TGTGCCAGCAGTTCCCAACCACTCTGGACGGCGGCGGCGCGGGAGGCAAGCACAGATACGCAGTATTTT
-,TRBV10-2,TRBD1,TRBJ2-4,CASSESDRAKNIQYF,TGCGCCAGCAGTGAGTCGGACAGGGCCAAAAACATTCAGTACTTC